This entry lists 9 T cell receptor beta chains sequenced from one sample in a study of cytomegalovirus exposure and HLA in healthy donors. Only in-frame clones appear in the TCRdb table, and some are missing; sequencing was by immunoSEQ multiplex PCR. The profile shows approximately 98,000 clones, around 82% of them singletons. Specimen: PBMCs. The receptors come from a woman aged 18-30 years in good health and CMV-seronegative.

The V call is TRBV6-6, the J call TRBJ2-2, with D possibly matching TRBD2 (6 bases). V shed 7 bases and J shed 4 bases, with 16 bases lying between them. The CDR3 is 15 residues long. The germline V gene has CDR1 MNHNY and CDR2 SVGAGI (reference sequence). This chain's CDR3 is CASTPWRDGTGELFF. CDR3 coding DNA: TGTGCCAGCACCCCGTGGCGGGATGGCACCGGGGAGCTGTTTTTT.

The V and J genes are TRBV7-6 and TRBJ2-7; D call uncertain. This CDR3 contains 12 residues. CDR1 SGHVS and CDR2 FNYEAQ come from the germline V gene. Trimming shortened V by 4 bases and J by 5 bases, and 9 bases separated the two germline ends. Here the CDR3 DNA reads TGTGCCAGCAGCTCAAGAGGTAACGAGCAGTACTTC. Translation: CASSSRGNEQYF.

The gene calls are TRBV6-1 and TRBJ2-2; 7 nucleotides align to TRBD1. V shed 6 bases and J 3 bases; nucleotides not matched to a gene: 4. The germline V gene has CDR1 MNHNS and CDR2 SASEGT. The CDR3 loop spans 14 amino acids. This chain's CDR3 is CASRRQGDTGELFF. The CDR3 DNA sequence: TGTGCCAGCAGAAGGCAGGGGGACACCGGGGAGCTGTTTTTT.

This chain connects TRBV18 to TRBJ1-3; 10 bases agree with TRBD1. The germline gives CDR1 KGHSH, CDR2 LQKENI. The CDR3 has 17 amino acids. The V segment lost 5 bases and the J segment 3 bases; nucleotides outside the gene matches: 10. In nucleotides, the CDR3 is TGTGCCAGCTCATCCCCCCGGGACAGGGGAAATGGAAACACCATATATTTT. Encoded protein: CASSSPRDRGNGNTIYF.

On this clone itself: Sequence at one end of the junction differs from germline and may be a read error. The chain joins TRBV6-1 to TRBJ1-1, with a weak D call TRBD1 (5 bases). The germline gives CDR1 MNHNS, CDR2 SASEGT. The CDR3 consists of 15 residues. As DNA, the CDR3 is TGTGCCAGCAGGGAAGGGCAGGGTATGAACACTGAAGCTTTCTTT. Its protein is CASREGQGMNTEAFF.

The chain uses TRBV5-4 and TRBJ2-7; TRBD2 matches at 7 bases. This CDR3 has 18 residues. CDR1 is SGHNT and CDR2 is YYREEE in the germline V gene (reference sequence). V dropped 0 bases and J dropped 3; count of bases not matched to a gene: 15. The chain's CDR3 is CASSLVGRASIDFYEQYF. CDR3 DNA sequence: TGTGCCAGCAGCTTGGTGGGGAGGGCCAGTATAGATTTCTACGAGCAGTACTTC.

The sample holds a few counts of this clone. V is TRBV6-1 and J is TRBJ2-7; TRBD2 matches at 9 bases. After removal of 4 bases from V and 2 bases from J, the junction contained 3 bases not matched to a gene. The CDR3 contains 14 residues. Looked up from germline, CDR1 is MNHNS and CDR2 is SASEGT. The CDR3 DNA reads TGTGCCAGCAGTGGCGGGGGGGGAACCTACGAGCAGTACTTC. Its protein product is CASSGGGGTYEQYF.

This clone was seen a handful of times. This chain connects TRBV7-9 to TRBJ2-1; TRBD2 aligns across 10 bases. Germline V gene data show CDR1 as SEHNR and CDR2 as FQNEAQ (reference sequence). This CDR3 is 14 amino acids long. V dropped 4 bases and J dropped 5; count of bases not matched to a gene: 2. The CDR3 DNA sequence: TGTGCCAGCAGCTATGGGACTAGCGACAATGAGCAGTTCTTC. This translates into CASSYGTSDNEQFF.

The chain links TRBV10-2 to TRBJ1-5; 10 positions agree with TRBD1. The CDR3 runs 14 residues. Germline V gene sequence: CDR1 WSHSY, CDR2 SAAADI. With V trimmed by 6 bases and J by 1 base, 0 bases remained unmatched. The chain's CDR3 is CASRGQGSNQPQHF. The DNA for the CDR3 is TGCGCCAGCAGGGGACAGGGGAGCAATCAGCCCCAGCATTTT.